This entry describes one T cell receptor beta chain. Its recognized antigen is unknown. One end of the junction fails to match germline, which may point to a read error. Each collaborating institution followed its own protocols to collect whole blood in K2EDTA tubes. For TCRbeta analysis, collaborator samples were shipped as frozen whole blood, as isolated PBMCs, or as DNA extracted from either sample type. TCRbeta CDR3 regions were amplified from genomic DNA using the immunoSEQ Assay, a bias-controlled multiplex PCR. The published analysis was carried out like this. The number of nucleated cells in each sample was estimated from the amplification of reference gene primers within the assay. Sequence reads were collapsed and filtered to measure the absolute abundance of every unique TCRbeta CDR3 rearrangement. For each sample, productive Simpson clonality was calculated by taking the square root of Simpson's diversity index across productive rearrangements. Here the immuneACCESS table is served through TCRdb, limited to in-frame sequences with V and J called. Missing clones are a known gap in these copies; in checked studies unresolved V genes cover under half, and the rest lacks a known reason. V and J calls and clone size come straight from that table; D and trimming were deduced from the DNA. In this sample the table shows 70,000 or so clones, 86% of which occur a single time. The top ten hold under 13% of the sample.

These data originate in a study of blood T cell repertoires in COVID-19 (dated by TCRdb to the early 2020s). Regarding the research as a whole: The collaborator samples originated in the United States, Italy and Spain and spanned the acute and convalescent phases of COVID-19. The prospective study material was composed of cDNA or gDNA derived from T cells, B-cell-depleted T cells, or PBMCs. Subjects who had been exposed to COVID-19, were actively infected with it, or had recovered from it provided the deeply sampled blood TCRbeta repertoires that made up the dataset. A freely available public database, intended as a resource for researchers studying the immune response to SARS-CoV-2, is where the repertoires were released. The samples were drawn from two sources: the first 160 participants of the ongoing ImmuneRACE study, and fewer than 1,500 subjects contributed by 6 global collaborators. Sample metadata almost always included a de-identified subject ID, COVID-19 status, age in years and sex. Where available, HLA class I and class II types were taken from metadata supplied by the sample provider and were not determined by assay-based typing. What the research found in general, with its limitations: The quantity of clinical and demographic metadata differed by source and by participant and was supplied without curation.

Inclusive of the bounding cysteine and phenylalanine, the CDR3 is 12 residues long. The retained sequence is limited to the CDR3, 36 bases, with the frame set at the first base. CDR1 and CDR2 were assigned from the germline V gene as SGHDN and FVKESK. The receptor chain draws on TRBV14 and TRBJ2-7; 7 central bases correspond to TRBD1. Sequenced input: peripheral blood. The receptor was derived from a man between 65 and 79 years old with active or convalescent COVID-19. The CDR3: CASSPGTASRVF. The bases read TGTGCCAGCAGCCCCGGGACAGCGTCCCGGGTCTTC.